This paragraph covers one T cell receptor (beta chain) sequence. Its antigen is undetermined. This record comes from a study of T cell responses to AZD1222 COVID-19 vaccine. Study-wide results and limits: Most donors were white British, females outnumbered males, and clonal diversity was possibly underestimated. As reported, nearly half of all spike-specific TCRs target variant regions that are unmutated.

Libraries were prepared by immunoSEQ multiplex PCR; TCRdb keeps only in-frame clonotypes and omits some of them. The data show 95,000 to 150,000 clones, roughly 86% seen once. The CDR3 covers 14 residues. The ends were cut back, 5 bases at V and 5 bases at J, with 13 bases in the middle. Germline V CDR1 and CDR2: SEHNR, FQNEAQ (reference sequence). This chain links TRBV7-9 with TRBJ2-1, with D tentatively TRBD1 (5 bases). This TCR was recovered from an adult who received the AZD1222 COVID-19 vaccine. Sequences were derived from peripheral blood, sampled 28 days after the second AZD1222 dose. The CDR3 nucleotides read TGTGCCAGCAGCCCCCGAAACAGGAACAATGAGCAGTTCTTC. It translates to CASSPRNRNNEQFF.